The sample holds many counts of the clone carrying this T cell receptor beta chain. Its antigen is unknown. The data were taken from a study of early T cells in non-severe SARS-CoV-2 infection. Whole-study context: Whole-blood bulk RNA, unsorted, was sequenced, and chains were unpaired. Findings and caveats of the study: Private and CD4 specificities were missed by VDJdb matching, which favored anti-spike CD8 responses.

Losses at the gene ends were 0 bases for V and 7 bases for J; bases not matched to a gene: 13. Per the germline V gene, CDR1 is DFQATT and CDR2 is SNEGSKA (reference sequence). The CDR3 totals 16 residues. cDNA molecules, individually, were tagged with unique molecular identifiers. TCRdb itself ran the 5' RACE reads through MiXCR, one entry per CDR3 protein. The sample holds about 99,000 distinct CDR3 sequences, roughly 17% seen once. The sequenced material came from whole blood. This receptor was taken from an adult who was a healthcare worker with PCR-confirmed SARS-CoV-2 infection or an uninfected control (not recorded which). The chain joins TRBV20-1 to TRBJ2-5; 8 bases line up with TRBD2. Here the CDR3 reads CSARDAIAGTLGTQYF. The CDR3 nucleotides read TGCAGTGCTAGAGATGCTATAGCGGGGACTCTAGGGACCCAGTACTTC.